This T cell receptor beta chain was identified during a study of blood T cell repertoires in COVID-19. Study summary: From T cells, B-cell-depleted T cells, or PBMCs came the material, which was cDNA or gDNA.

The V and J ends lost 4 bases and 4 bases respectively, with 8 bases between them. The CDR3 length is 13 residues. Germline CDR1 is MNHEY and CDR2 is SVGAGI. Source study methods: Cell counts per sample came from amplifying reference gene primers. Only in-frame clones appear in the TCRdb table, and some are missing; sequencing was by immunoSEQ multiplex PCR. V, J and clone size derive from that table, while D and trimming were established from the DNA sequence. The table shows about 130,000 clones, with 70% to 85% occurring only once. The sample comprised peripheral blood. This receptor was obtained from a woman aged 55-70 years with acute or convalescent COVID-19. V gene TRBV6-5 combines with J gene TRBJ1-5, with a weak D call TRBD1 (5 bases). The CDR3 sequence is CASSWEGNQPQHF. CDR3 coding DNA: TGTGCCAGCAGTTGGGAGGGGAATCAGCCCCAGCATTTT.